This TCR beta chain was recovered during a study of OX40 agonist ivuxolimab in advanced cancers. Losses at the gene ends were 3 bases for V and 2 bases for J; bases not matched to a gene: 4. CDR1 SGDLS and CDR2 YYNGEE come from the germline V gene. This CDR3 is built from 15 residues. Sequencing was performed with immunoSEQ multiplex PCR; in TCRdb, only in-frame clones are kept and a portion is missing. In the table there are about 110,000 clones, approximately 90% of which are singletons. The gene calls are TRBV9 and TRBJ2-1; 8 bases line up with TRBD2. Source: CD4+ or CD8+ T cells sorted from blood, taken in a trial of the OX40 agonist ivuxolimab. The receptor comes from an adult with an advanced solid tumor such as melanoma, head and neck, liver or kidney cancer. CDR3 amino acids: CASSAAGATYNEQFF. CDR3 sequence (DNA): TGTGCCAGCAGCGCAGCGGGGGCCACCTACAATGAGCAGTTCTTC.